The entry below gives a single TCR beta chain sequence along with its context. The germline V and J ends were trimmed by 0 bases and 2 bases, with 8 bases remaining between them. The CDR3 loop spans 15 amino acids. The germline V gene encodes CDR1 GTSNPN and CDR2 SVGIG (reference sequence). The data are from a study of blood T cell repertoires in COVID-19. Study as a whole: Sites across the United States, Italy and Spain contributed samples from acute and convalescent COVID-19. T cells, B-cell-depleted T cells, or PBMCs supplied cDNA or gDNA.

How the authors handled the data: For nucleated cells, counts were estimated from reference gene primer amplification. Produced via immunoSEQ multiplex PCR; TCRdb's table is partial and in-frame only. V, J and clone size are taken as reported in that table, and D and trimming were inferred from the DNA itself. The profile covers some 190,000 clones, with roughly 89% appearing a single time and approximately 2.5% taken by the ten largest. Participants came from some 23 US areas, aged roughly 18 to 89 years. The specimen was PBMCs or T cells enriched from blood (not recorded which). The clonotype originates from a woman between 40 and 50 years old with acute COVID-19. The chain has TRBV30 and TRBJ2-6; D perhaps matches TRBD2 (6 bases). The CDR3 bases are TGTGCCTGGAGTGTACGGAGGGCTGGGGCCAACGTCCTGACTTTC. Translated, it gives CAWSVRRAGANVLTF.